The clone carrying this T cell receptor (beta chain) was counted once. The method was immunoSEQ multiplex PCR; TCRdb's version includes in-frame clones alone and lacks a portion of them. Among about 12,000 clones listed, about 90% were seen once. This specimen comes from a study of technical replicates of blood from a few donors. The CDR3 is made up of 14 amino acids. V was clipped by 5 bases and J by 1 base, with 11 bases between them. Germline V gives CDR1 SGHRS, CDR2 YFSETQ. This sequence was found in a human donor in good health. This chain joins TRBV5-1 and TRBJ2-3; D unclear. Sequencing used PBMCs. CDR3 sequence (DNA): TGCGCCAGCAGACTGCACTCCGGCACAGATACGCAGTATTTT. Translated: CASRLHSGTDTQYF. Full variable domain (remainder filled in from reference TRBV5-1 and TRBJ2-3): KAGVTQTPRYLIKTRGQQVTLSCSPISGHRSVSWYQQTPGQGLQFLFEYFSETQRNKGNFPGRFSGRQFSNSRSEMNVSTLELGDSALYLCASRLHSGTDTQYFGPGTRLTVL.